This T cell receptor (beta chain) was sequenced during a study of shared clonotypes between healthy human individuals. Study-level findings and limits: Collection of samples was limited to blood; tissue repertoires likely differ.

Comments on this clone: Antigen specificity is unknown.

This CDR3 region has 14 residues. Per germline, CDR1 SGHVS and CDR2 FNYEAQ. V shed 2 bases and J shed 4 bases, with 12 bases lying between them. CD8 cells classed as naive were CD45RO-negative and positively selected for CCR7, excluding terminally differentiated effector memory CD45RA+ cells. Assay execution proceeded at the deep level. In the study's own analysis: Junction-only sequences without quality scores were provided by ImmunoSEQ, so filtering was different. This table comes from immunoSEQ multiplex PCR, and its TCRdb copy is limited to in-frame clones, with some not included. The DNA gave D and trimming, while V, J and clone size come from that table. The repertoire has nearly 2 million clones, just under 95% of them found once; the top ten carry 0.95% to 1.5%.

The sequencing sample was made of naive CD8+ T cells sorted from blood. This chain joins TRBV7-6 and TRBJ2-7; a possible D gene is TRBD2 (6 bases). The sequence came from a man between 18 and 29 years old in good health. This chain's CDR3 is CASSLRSGTYEQYF. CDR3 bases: TGTGCCAGCAGCTTACGGTCAGGGACTTACGAGCAGTACTTC.